The 20 T cell receptor beta chains in this list originate from one sample, sequenced in a study of T cells after yellow fever vaccination. TCRdb ran MiXCR on the 5' RACE reads and lists one entry per CDR3 protein. The sample contains more than 300,000 distinct CDR3 sequences, 6.5% to 8.5% of which appear only once. The material sequenced was PBMCs, taken roughly 47 days after the first yellow fever vaccination. The receptor set was obtained from a man younger than 35 who received the YFV17D yellow fever vaccine.

The rearrangement joins TRBV12-3 or TRBV12-4 to TRBJ1-2; D gene ambiguous. V lost 3 bases to trimming and J lost 2 bases, with 7 bases between them. This CDR3 is built from 13 residues. The CDR3 DNA follows: TGTGCCAGCAGTTTCCCTAGGAACTATGGCTACACCTTC. It is translated as CASSFPRNYGYTF.

This clonotype was picked up a small number of times. In nucleotides, the CDR3 is TGTGCCAGCAGCCTCGACCCGGGGCTCTATGGCTACACCTTC. This encodes CASSLDPGLYGYTF. The rearrangement joins TRBV7-3 to TRBJ1-2, with a weak D call TRBD1 (5 bases). From germline, CDR1 is SGHTA and CDR2 FQGTGA. This CDR3 contains 14 residues. V was cut by 5 bases and J by 4 bases, with 14 bases left in between.

The chain carries TRBV11-2 and TRBJ1-6; a possible D gene is TRBD1 (6 bases). V lost 0 bases and J lost 0, with 15 bases in between. Germline CDR1 reads SGHAT; CDR2 reads FQNNGV. CDR3 length: 19 residues. As DNA, the CDR3 is TGTGCCAGCAGCTTAGAAGGGGGACACCTAAGCTCCTATAATTCACCCCTCCACTTT. Protein product: CASSLEGGHLSSYNSPLHF.

This clonotype turned up a few times. The gene calls are TRBV6-5 and TRBJ2-2; D is possibly TRBD2 (5 bases). This CDR3 is built from 16 residues. The germline V gene has CDR1 MNHEY and CDR2 SVGAGI. V was clipped by 2 bases and J by 9 bases, with 19 bases between them. The CDR3 sequence is CASSYTPGERNRELFF. As DNA, the CDR3 is TGTGCCAGCAGTTACACTCCGGGTGAGCGGAACCGGGAGCTGTTTTTT.

The V and J genes are TRBV7-2 and TRBJ1-4; tentatively, D is TRBD1 (5 bases). The CDR3 is 15 amino acids. Germline-derived CDR1 and CDR2 are SGHTA and FQGNSA. V shed 1 base and J shed 5 bases, with 11 bases lying between them. CDR3 sequence reads: CASSLVWGQNEKLFF. The CDR3 region has the DNA TGTGCCAGCAGCTTAGTCTGGGGCCAGAATGAAAAACTGTTTTTT.

V gene TRBV19 combines with J gene TRBJ2-1; the D is unclear. The CDR3 sequence is 15 residues long. Germline lookup yields CDR1 LNHDA and CDR2 SQIVND (reference sequence). Trimming left V 1 base short and J 3 bases short, with 10 bases between. CDR3 protein: CASSIGLAFYNEQFF. In nucleotides, the CDR3 is TGTGCCAGTAGTATAGGGCTGGCGTTCTACAATGAGCAGTTCTTC. Together with reference TRBV19 and TRBJ2-1, the CDR3 gives the full variable domain: DGGITQSPKYLFRKEGQNVTLSCEQNLNHDAMYWYRQDPGQGLRLIYYSQIVNDFQKGDIAEGYSVSREKKESFPLTVTSAQKNPTAFYLCASSIGLAFYNEQFFGPGTRLTVL.

At least ten counts were recorded for this clonotype. The genes are TRBV6-6 and TRBJ1-1, with D tentatively TRBD1 (5 bases). The CDR3 consists of 13 residues. V dropped 6 bases and J dropped 7 bases, with 15 bases sitting between them. Germline V gene data show CDR1 as MNHNY and CDR2 as SVGAGI (reference sequence). The DNA of the CDR3 is TGTGCCAGCAGGTCCCCCGACAGATTTGAAGCTTTCTTT. Translated, it gives CASRSPDRFEAFF.

The V and J genes are TRBV20-1 and TRBJ2-1; 13 nucleotides line up with TRBD2. V gave up 2 bases and J gave up 5 bases; unmatched junction bases: 3. The CDR3 contains 15 residues. Germline CDR1 is DFQATT and CDR2 is SNEGSKA (reference sequence). As DNA, the CDR3 is TGCAGTGCTAGATCCGGGACTAGCGGGGACAATGAGCAGTTCTTC. Translating it yields CSARSGTSGDNEQFF.

This clonotype was observed a handful of times. The chain couples TRBV11-2 to TRBJ2-5; a weak D match, TRBD1 (5 bases). The germline V gene has CDR1 SGHAT and CDR2 FQNNGV. The V end was cut by 0 bases, the J end by 7 bases, with 6 bases between. This CDR3 region has 12 residues. The CDR3 protein is CASSLDRATQYF. CDR3 bases: TGTGCCAGCAGCTTAGACAGGGCGACCCAGTACTTC.

This clonotype turned up a few times. The rearrangement joins TRBV12-3 or TRBV12-4 to TRBJ1-5, with 7 bases fitting TRBD1. The CDR3 sequence is 14 residues long. V shed 5 bases and J 5 bases; nucleotides not matched to a gene: 6. In DNA form, the CDR3 reads TGTGCCAGCAGTCGACAGGGAGACTATCAGCCCCAGCATTTT. Protein sequence: CASSRQGDYQPQHF.

This clonotype has a count of ten or more. The chain couples TRBV6-1 to TRBJ1-4; D is unresolved. CDR1 is MNHNS and CDR2 is SASEGT in the germline V gene. CDR3 size: 19 residues. V was cut by 8 bases and J by 0 bases, with 25 bases left in between. CDR3 coding DNA: TGTGCCAGCTCCACCGGGAGGTATAGGAGAGTTGCAACTAATGAAAAACTGTTTTTT. This encodes CASSTGRYRRVATNEKLFF.

This clonotype was observed many times. The chain recombines TRBV6-4 with TRBJ2-2; D is unclear. The CDR3 is made up of 13 amino acids. Between the trimmed V and J ends, which lost 0 bases and 5 bases, there was a span of 4 bases. In germline, CDR1 is MRHNA, CDR2 SNTAGT. The CDR3 DNA sequence: TGTGCCAGCAGTGACTCGACTACCGGGGAGCTGTTTTTT. Its protein is CASSDSTTGELFF.

V and J are TRBV6-5 and TRBJ1-1, with D tentatively TRBD1 (6 bases). Germline lookup yields CDR1 MNHEY and CDR2 SVGAGI. The CDR3 covers 17 residues. The V end lost 4 bases, the J end lost 1 base, and 19 bases lay between the germline ends. The CDR3 protein is CASSFSRGGAGNTEAFF. The CDR3 DNA sequence: TGTGCCAGCAGTTTCTCCCGCGGGGGCGCTGGGAACACTGAAGCTTTCTTT.

The sample holds many counts of this clonotype. The J gene is TRBJ2-7, the V gene TRBV29-1, with D maybe TRBD2 (5 bases). CDR3 length: 14 amino acids. CDR1 is SQVTM, CDR2 ANQGSEA, per germline. V shed 6 bases and J shed 0 bases, with 15 bases lying between them. In DNA, the CDR3 is TGCAGCGTCATGGAGGCTCCGGGCTCCTACGAGCAGTACTTC. Its translation: CSVMEAPGSYEQYF.

This clonotype has only a few counts. The chain is built from TRBV21-1 and TRBJ2-7; TRBD1 is the table's D call and was not checked against the DNA. TRBV21-1 is recorded as a pseudogene. This CDR3 is built from 12 residues. The CDR3 spells CASRDRYYEQYF. CDR3 nucleotides: TGTGCCAGCCGGGACAGATACTACGAGCAGTACTTC.

The V and J genes are TRBV11-2 and TRBJ2-1, with 12 positions matching TRBD2. The CDR3 length is 16 residues. CDR1 SGHAT and CDR2 FQNNGV come from the germline V gene. J gave up 10 bases and V 5 bases, and 12 bases lay outside the gene matches. CDR3 DNA sequence: TGTGCCAGCAGCCTCTGGACTAGCGGGGCCTCACCCGAGCAGTTCTTC. Translated, it gives CASSLWTSGASPEQFF.

The chain combines TRBV5-1 with TRBJ2-4; perhaps TRBD1 as D (6 bases). This CDR3 spans 14 amino acids. Between the trimmed V and J ends, which lost 4 bases and 12 bases, there was a span of 20 bases. The germline gives CDR1 SGHRS, CDR2 YFSETQ. As DNA, the CDR3 is TGCGCCAGCAGCCAACTTCCAAACGGACAGAATCAGTACTTC. As protein: CASSQLPNGQNQYF.

This clonotype has only a few counts. The rearrangement uses TRBV6-1 and TRBJ1-2; 8 bases align to TRBD1. This CDR3 spans 16 amino acids. Germline values: CDR1 MNHNS, CDR2 SASEGT. Unmatched junction bases numbered 11, after V lost 6 bases and J lost 2 bases. CDR3 in amino acids: CASSPPRRGLNYGYTF. The CDR3, as DNA: TGTGCCAGCAGCCCTCCCCGCAGGGGGCTAAACTATGGCTACACCTTC.

This clonotype was recorded a few times. The chain links TRBV20-1 to TRBJ1-2; D remains ambiguous. The CDR3 is 12 residues long. V was pared by 6 bases and J by 7 bases, with 15 bases between. Germline loops: CDR1 DFQATT, CDR2 SNEGSKA (reference sequence). CDR3 amino acids: CSARGGISGYTF. DNA of the CDR3: TGCAGTGCCCGAGGAGGAATCTCTGGCTACACCTTC.

This clonotype has just a few counts. V usage is TRBV6-1 and J usage is TRBJ1-5, with 9 bases matching TRBD1. The CDR3 sequence is 15 residues long. After removal of 5 bases from V and 4 bases from J, the junction contained 6 bases not matched to a gene. Per germline, CDR1 MNHNS and CDR2 SASEGT. CDR3 sequence reads: CASSKAGTGNQPQHF. The CDR3 coding sequence is TGTGCCAGCAGTAAGGCCGGGACAGGGAATCAGCCCCAGCATTTT.